These T cell receptor beta chains were read from a single sample in a study of T cells in Graves' hyperthyroidism and ophthalmopathy. MiXCR was run by TCRdb on the multiplex PCR reads, yielding one entry per CDR3 protein. The data show around 420,000 distinct CDR3 sequences, approximately 15% seen once. The sample comprised blood. The receptors were sampled from a woman aged 18 to 35 with Graves' hyperthyroidism. The CDR3 runs from the conserved cysteine through the conserved F or W. The order of the fields is clone size, V gene, J gene, D gene, CDR3 protein, CDR3 DNA. D genes are given only for firm matches. Clone size is given for some rows only: seen once, a few or many times, or a class if the clone is expanded.

size: NA; V: TRBV2; J: TRBJ2-2; D: NA; CDR3: CASSSYGAGTGELFF; DNA: TGTGCCAGCAGTTCCTATGGGGCGGGGACCGGGGAGCTGTTTTTT
size: many; V: TRBV7-3; J: TRBJ2-1; D: NA; CDR3: CASSLFTSGYNEQFF; DNA: TGTGCCAGCAGCTTATTTACGTCTGGTTACAATGAGCAGTTCTTC
size: NA; V: TRBV10-2; J: TRBJ2-7; D: NA; CDR3: CASRAGLNYEQYF; DNA: TGCGCCAGCAGGGCAGGACTGAATTACGAGCAGTACTTC
size: NA; V: TRBV27; J: TRBJ2-3; D: NA; CDR3: CASSFQPLEHTQYF; DNA: TGTGCCAGCAGTTTTCAGCCCCTTGAACATACGCAGTATTTT
size: many; V: TRBV29-1; J: TRBJ2-5; D: TRBD1; CDR3: CSVEVQGQGAEETQYF; DNA: TGCAGCGTTGAAGTTCAGGGACAGGGGGCTGAGGAGACCCAGTACTTC
size: NA; V: TRBV5-1; J: TRBJ1-1; D: TRBD1; CDR3: CASSFDRAAEAFF; DNA: TGCGCCAGCAGCTTCGACAGGGCCGCTGAAGCTTTCTTT
size: few; V: TRBV4-1; J: TRBJ1-2; D: NA; CDR3: CASSRGVAGYTF; DNA: TGCGCCAGCAGCCGTGGGGTAGCGGGCTACACCTTC
size: few; V: TRBV6-9; J: TRBJ1-4; D: NA; CDR3: CASSYGGTNEKLFF; DNA: TGTGCCAGCAGTTATGGAGGGACTAATGAAAAACTGTTTTTT
size: many; V: TRBV28; J: TRBJ2-3; D: TRBD1; CDR3: CASRSPKGQNTDTQYF; DNA: TGTGCCAGCAGATCCCCGAAGGGACAGAACACAGATACGCAGTATTTT
size: NA; V: TRBV29-1; J: TRBJ1-1; D: TRBD1; CDR3: CSVEGAVAEAFF; DNA: TGCAGCGTGGAGGGGGCTGTAGCTGAAGCTTTCTTT
size: many; V: TRBV3-1; J: TRBJ2-3; D: TRBD2; CDR3: CASSQDLGSGAGTDTQYF; DNA: TGTGCCAGCAGCCAAGATCTGGGGAGCGGGGCCGGCACAGATACGCAGTATTTT
size: many; V: TRBV2; J: TRBJ2-2; D: TRBD2; CDR3: CASSRTSGRLGTGELFF; DNA: TGTGCCAGCAGTAGGACTAGCGGGAGATTGGGCACCGGGGAGCTGTTTTTT
size: many; V: TRBV12-3/TRBV12-4; J: TRBJ1-2; D: NA; CDR3: CASSRGTIIYGYTF; DNA: TGTGCCAGCAGCCGAGGGACGATAATCTATGGCTACACCTTC
size: many; V: TRBV13; J: TRBJ2-5; D: NA; CDR3: CASSFDRTQETQYF; DNA: TGTGCCAGCAGCTTTGACAGGACTCAAGAGACCCAGTACTTC
size: many; V: TRBV12-3/TRBV12-4; J: TRBJ2-1; D: NA; CDR3: CASSPLVGSEAYNEQFF; DNA: TGTGCCAGCAGCCCCCTCGTCGGGAGCGAGGCCTACAATGAGCAGTTCTTC
size: few; V: TRBV5-1; J: TRBJ2-7; D: TRBD1; CDR3: CASSLAGTGGAYEQYF; DNA: TGCGCCAGCAGCTTGGCCGGGACAGGGGGCGCTTACGAGCAGTACTTC
size: NA; V: TRBV2; J: TRBJ1-4; D: NA; CDR3: CASKILRQEKLFF; DNA: TGTGCCAGCAAGATTCTTCGACAAGAAAAACTGTTTTTT
size: many; V: TRBV3-1; J: TRBJ1-2; D: NA; CDR3: CASSQFQNNYGYTF; DNA: TGTGCCAGCAGCCAATTCCAGAATAACTATGGCTACACCTTC
size: many; V: TRBV2; J: TRBJ2-5; D: NA; CDR3: CASSEFRRYQETQYF; DNA: TGTGCCAGCAGTGAATTTAGGAGGTACCAAGAGACCCAGTACTTC
size: few; V: TRBV7-2; J: TRBJ2-7; D: TRBD1; CDR3: CASSRATGAYEQYF; DNA: TGTGCCAGCAGCAGAGCGACAGGGGCCTACGAGCAGTACTTC